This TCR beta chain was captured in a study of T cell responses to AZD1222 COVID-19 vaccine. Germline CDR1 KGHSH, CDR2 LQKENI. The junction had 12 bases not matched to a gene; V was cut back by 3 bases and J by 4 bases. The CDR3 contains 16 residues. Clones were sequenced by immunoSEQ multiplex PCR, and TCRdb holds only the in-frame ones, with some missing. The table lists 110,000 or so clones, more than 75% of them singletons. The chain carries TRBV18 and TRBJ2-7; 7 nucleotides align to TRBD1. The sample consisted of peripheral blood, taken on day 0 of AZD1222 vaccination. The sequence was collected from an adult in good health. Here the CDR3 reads CASSPLRDRVGYEQYF. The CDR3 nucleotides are TGTGCCAGCTCACCCCTGCGAGACAGGGTGGGATACGAGCAGTACTTC.